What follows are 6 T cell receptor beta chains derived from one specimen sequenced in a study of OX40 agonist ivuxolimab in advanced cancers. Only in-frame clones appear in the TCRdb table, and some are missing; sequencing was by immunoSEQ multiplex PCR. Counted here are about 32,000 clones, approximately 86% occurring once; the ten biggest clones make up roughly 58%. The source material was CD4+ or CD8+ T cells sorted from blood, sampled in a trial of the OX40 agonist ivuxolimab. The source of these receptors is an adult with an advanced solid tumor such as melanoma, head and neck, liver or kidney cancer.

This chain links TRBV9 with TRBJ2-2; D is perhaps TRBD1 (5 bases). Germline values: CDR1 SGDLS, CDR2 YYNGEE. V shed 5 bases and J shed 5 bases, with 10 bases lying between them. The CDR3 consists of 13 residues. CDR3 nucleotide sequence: TGTGCCAGCAGTTCCAGGGTTACCGGGGAGCTGTTTTTT. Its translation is CASSSRVTGELFF.

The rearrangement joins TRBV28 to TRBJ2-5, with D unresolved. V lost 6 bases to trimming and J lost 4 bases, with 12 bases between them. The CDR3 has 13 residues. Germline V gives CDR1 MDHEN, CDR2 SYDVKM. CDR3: CASSLPTIETQYF. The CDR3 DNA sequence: TGTGCCAGCAGCCTGCCCACCATAGAGACCCAGTACTTC.

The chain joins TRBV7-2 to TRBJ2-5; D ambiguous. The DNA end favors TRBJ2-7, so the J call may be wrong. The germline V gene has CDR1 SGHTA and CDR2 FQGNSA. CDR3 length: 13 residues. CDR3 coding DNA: TGTGCCAGCAGCTCGTTACGGGCCTACGAGCAGTACTTC. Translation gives CASSSLRAYEQYF.

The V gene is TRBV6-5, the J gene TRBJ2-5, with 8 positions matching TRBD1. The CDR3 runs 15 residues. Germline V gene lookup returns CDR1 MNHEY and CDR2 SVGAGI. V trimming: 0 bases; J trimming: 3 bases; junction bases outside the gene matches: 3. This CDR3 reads CASSYSTGAKETQYF. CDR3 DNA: TGTGCCAGCAGTTACTCGACAGGGGCGAAAGAGACCCAGTACTTC.

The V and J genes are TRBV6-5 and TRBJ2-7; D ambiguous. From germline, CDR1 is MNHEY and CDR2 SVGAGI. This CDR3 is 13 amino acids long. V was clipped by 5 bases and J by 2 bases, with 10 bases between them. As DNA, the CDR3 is TGTGCCAGCAGTGTCGGAATGCCCTACGAGCAGTACTTC. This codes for CASSVGMPYEQYF.

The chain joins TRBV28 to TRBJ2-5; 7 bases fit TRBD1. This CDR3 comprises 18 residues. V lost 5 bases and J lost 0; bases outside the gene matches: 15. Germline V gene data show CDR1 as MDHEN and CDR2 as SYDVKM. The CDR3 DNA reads TGTGCCAGCAGTGAGGTTCCCGAATGGACAGGACACCAAGAGACCCAGTACTTC. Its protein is CASSEVPEWTGHQETQYF.